This T cell receptor (beta chain) was sequenced during a study of early T cells in non-severe SARS-CoV-2 infection (dated by TCRdb to about 2021). Turning to the overall study: Because TCR sequencing relied on bulk RNA taken from unsorted whole blood, pairing of alpha and beta chains was not possible. Results and caveats for the whole study, not just this receptor: VDJdb matching was skewed toward anti-spike CD8 responses and likely underestimated virus-specific expansions, missing private and CD4 specificities.

For CDR1 and CDR2, the germline V gene lists SGHTA and FQGTGA. Inclusive of the bounding cysteine and phenylalanine, the CDR3 is 16 residues long. Kept here is only the CDR3 DNA, which spans 48 bases and is read in frame from base 1. After removal of 5 bases from V and 4 bases from J, the junction retains 7 bases not matched to a gene. This was a case-control study nested in a cohort of healthcare workers in London, UK, who had nasopharyngeal swab PCR tests and blood samples taken every week. Healthcare workers were recruited between 23 and 31 March 2020, during the week of the UK lockdown, and were followed weekly for up to roughly 16 weeks. This clonotype was counted ten times or more. The specificity of this receptor is unknown. Base quality data are lacking; no much larger clone is found one base away. Receptor amplification or capture employed 5' RACE. Instrument on record: NextSeq 500. The TCR library protocol attached unique molecular identifiers to individual cDNA molecules to correct for sequencing error and PCR bias. Both TCR alpha and beta chains were sequenced, and tight co-correlation was observed between alpha and beta sequence abundances in each sample. In the source study's methods: Decombinator V4 was used to annotate the V gene, J gene and CDR3 of the TCR sequences. Expanded TCRs were defined as changing significantly between any two time points under a Poisson model with p below 0.0001. TCR abundances were normalised to the total number of TCRs sequenced per sample and were expressed as counts per million. MAIT TCRs were defined by TRAV1-2 paired with TRAJ12, TRAJ20 or TRAJ33, and iNKT TCRs by TRAV10 paired with TRAJ18. VDJdb, accessed on 1 November 2021, was searched for TCRs annotated for CMV, EBV and SARS-CoV-2, and TCRs annotated for more than one antigen were excluded. TCRdb reran the public reads through fastp at Q25 and MiXCR, keeping productive beta chains. When rows share a CDR3 protein, they turn into one entry using the most common DNA and genes. TCRdb's processing, not the study's, gives the V and J calls here. Present in this sample are roughly 43,000 distinct CDR3 sequences, almost 5.5% of which were seen just once. Approximately 5.6% of the sample belongs to the ten largest clones.

The chain joins TRBV7-3 to TRBJ2-1, and TRBD2 matches 11 of the central bases. This clonotype was sampled from an adult who was a healthcare worker with PCR-confirmed SARS-CoV-2 infection or an uninfected control (not recorded which). Sequences were derived from whole blood, sampled at baseline. The nucleotide sequence is given as TGTGCCAGCAGCGCCAGCCGGACTAGCGGGTACAATGAGCAGTTCTTC. It translates as CASSASRTSGYNEQFF.